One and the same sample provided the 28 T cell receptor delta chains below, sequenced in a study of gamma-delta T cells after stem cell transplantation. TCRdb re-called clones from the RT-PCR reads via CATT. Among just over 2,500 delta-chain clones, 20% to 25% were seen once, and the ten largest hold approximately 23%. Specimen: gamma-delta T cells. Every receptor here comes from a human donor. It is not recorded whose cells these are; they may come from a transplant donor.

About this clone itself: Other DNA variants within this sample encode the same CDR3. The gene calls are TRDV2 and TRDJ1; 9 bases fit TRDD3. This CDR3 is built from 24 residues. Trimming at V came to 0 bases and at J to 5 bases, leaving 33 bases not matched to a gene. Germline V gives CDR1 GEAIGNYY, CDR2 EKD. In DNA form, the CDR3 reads TGTGCCTGTGACACCCTTATAGCCCAAACACGGATTACTGGGGGACCGACCTCGACAGATAAACTCATCTTT. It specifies CACDTLIAQTRITGGPTSTDKLIF.

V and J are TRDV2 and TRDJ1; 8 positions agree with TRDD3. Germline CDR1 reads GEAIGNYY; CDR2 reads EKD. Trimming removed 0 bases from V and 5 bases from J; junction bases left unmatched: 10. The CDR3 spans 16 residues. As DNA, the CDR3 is TGTGCCTGTGACACCCTAACTGGGGGCCCCCCGGATAAACTCATCTTT. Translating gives CACDTLTGGPPDKLIF.

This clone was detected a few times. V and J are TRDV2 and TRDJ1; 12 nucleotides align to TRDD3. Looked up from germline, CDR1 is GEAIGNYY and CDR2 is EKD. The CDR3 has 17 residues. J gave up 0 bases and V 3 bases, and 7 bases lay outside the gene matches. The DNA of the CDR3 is TGTGCCTGTGACCCAGTACTGGGGGATACTCACACCGATAAACTCATCTTT. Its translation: CACDPVLGDTHTDKLIF.

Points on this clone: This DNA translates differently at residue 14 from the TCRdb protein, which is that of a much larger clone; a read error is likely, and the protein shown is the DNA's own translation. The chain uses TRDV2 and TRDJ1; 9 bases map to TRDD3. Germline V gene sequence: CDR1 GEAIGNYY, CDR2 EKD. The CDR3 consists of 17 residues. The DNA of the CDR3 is TGTGCCTGTGACTACCTGGGGGATGGTCCCTACACCGATACACTCATCTTT. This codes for CACDYLGDGPYTDTLIF.

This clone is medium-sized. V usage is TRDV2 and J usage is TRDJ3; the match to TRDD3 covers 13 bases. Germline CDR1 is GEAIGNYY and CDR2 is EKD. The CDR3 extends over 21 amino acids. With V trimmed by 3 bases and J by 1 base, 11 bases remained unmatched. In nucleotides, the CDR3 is TGTGCCTGTGACTCTCTACTGGGGGATACGCGCCGTTCCTGGGACACCCGACAGATGTTTTTC. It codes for CACDSLLGDTRRSWDTRQMFF.

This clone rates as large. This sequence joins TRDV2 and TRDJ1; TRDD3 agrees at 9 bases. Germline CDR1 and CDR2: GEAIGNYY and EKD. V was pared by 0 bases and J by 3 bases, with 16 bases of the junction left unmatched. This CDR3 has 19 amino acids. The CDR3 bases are TGTGCCTGTGACACCTTACCGTTTACTGGGGGAAAGGTGGCCGATAAACTCATCTTT. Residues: CACDTLPFTGGKVADKLIF.

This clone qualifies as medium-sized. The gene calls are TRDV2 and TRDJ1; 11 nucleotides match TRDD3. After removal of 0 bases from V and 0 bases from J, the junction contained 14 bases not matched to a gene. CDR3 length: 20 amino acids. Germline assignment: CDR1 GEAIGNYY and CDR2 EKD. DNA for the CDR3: TGTGCCTGTGACACCGTGGGTACTGGGGGATATGTCCCCGACACCGATAAACTCATCTTT. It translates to CACDTVGTGGYVPDTDKLIF.

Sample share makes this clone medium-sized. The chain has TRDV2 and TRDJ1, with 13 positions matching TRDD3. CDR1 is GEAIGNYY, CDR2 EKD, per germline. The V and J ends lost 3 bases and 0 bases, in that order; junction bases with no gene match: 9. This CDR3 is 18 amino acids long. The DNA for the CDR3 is TGTGCCTGTGACCCACTTACTGGGGGATACGGGTACACCGATAAACTCATCTTT. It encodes CACDPLTGGYGYTDKLIF.

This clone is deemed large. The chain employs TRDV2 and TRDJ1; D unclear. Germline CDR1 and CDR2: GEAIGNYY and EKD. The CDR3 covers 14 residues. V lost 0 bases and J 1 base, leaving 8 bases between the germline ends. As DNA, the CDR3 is TGTGCCTGTGACACCGTAGGGGTCACCGATAAACTCATCTTT. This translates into CACDTVGVTDKLIF.

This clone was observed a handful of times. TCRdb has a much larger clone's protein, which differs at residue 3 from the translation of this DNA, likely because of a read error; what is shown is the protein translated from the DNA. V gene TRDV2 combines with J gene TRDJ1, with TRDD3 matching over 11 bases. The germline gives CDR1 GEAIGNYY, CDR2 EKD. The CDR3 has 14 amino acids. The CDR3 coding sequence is TGTGCCCGTGACCCTCTGGGGGATACTGGTAAACTCATCTTT. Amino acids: CARDPLGDTGKLIF.

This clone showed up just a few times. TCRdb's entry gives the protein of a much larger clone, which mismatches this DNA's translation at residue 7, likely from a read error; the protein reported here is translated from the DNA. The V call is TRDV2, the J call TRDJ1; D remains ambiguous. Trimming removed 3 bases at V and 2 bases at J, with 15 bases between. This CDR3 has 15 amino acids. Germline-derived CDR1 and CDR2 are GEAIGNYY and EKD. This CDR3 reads CACDAVRAKTDKLIF. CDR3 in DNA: TGTGCCTGTGACGCCGTACGGGCGAAAACCGATAAACTCATCTTT.

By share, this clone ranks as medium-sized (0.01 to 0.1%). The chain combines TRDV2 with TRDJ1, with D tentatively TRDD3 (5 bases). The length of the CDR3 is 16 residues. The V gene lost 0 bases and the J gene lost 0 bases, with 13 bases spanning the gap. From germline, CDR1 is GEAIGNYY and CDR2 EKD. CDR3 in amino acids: CACDTVGGFYTDKLIF. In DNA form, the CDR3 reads TGTGCCTGTGACACCGTCGGGGGGTTCTACACCGATAAACTCATCTTT.

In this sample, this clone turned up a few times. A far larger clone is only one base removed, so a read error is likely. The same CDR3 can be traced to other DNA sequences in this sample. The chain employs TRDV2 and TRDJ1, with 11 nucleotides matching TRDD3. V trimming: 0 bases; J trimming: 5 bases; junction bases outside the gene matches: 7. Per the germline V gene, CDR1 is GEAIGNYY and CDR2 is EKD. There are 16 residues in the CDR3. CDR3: CACDTVALGDTDKLIF. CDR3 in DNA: TGTGCCTGTGACACCGTGGCTCTGGGGGATACTGATAAACTCATCTTT.

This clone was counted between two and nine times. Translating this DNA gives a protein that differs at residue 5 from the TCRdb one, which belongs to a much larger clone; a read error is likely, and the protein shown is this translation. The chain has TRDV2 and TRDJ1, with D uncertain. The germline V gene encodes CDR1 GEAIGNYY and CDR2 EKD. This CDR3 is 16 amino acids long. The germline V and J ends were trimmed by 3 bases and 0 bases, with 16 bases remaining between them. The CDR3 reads CACDALAASDTDKLIF. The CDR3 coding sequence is TGTGCCTGTGACGCCCTAGCTGCGTCGGACACCGATAAACTCATCTTT.

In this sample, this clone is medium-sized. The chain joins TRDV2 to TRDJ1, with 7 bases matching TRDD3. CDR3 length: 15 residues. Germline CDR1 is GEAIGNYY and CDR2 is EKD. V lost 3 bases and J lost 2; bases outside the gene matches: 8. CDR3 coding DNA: TGTGCCTGTGACCCCTTAGGGGGATTGACCGATAAACTCATCTTT. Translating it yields CACDPLGGLTDKLIF.

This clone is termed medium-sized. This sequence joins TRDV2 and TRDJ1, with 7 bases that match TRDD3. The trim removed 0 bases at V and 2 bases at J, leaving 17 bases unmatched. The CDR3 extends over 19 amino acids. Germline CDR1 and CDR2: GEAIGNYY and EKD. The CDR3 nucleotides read TGTGCCTGTGACACCGTCGGTGGGGGAGGTAGCCCTGGGACCGATAAACTCATCTTT. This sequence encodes CACDTVGGGGSPGTDKLIF.

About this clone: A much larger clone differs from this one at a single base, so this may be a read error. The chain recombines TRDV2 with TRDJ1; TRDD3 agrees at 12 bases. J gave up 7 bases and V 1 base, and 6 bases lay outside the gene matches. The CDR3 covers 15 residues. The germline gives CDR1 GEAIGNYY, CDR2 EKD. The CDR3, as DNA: TGTGCCTGTGACACACTGGGGGATACTTACGTTAAACTCATCTTT. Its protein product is CACDTLGDTYVKLIF.

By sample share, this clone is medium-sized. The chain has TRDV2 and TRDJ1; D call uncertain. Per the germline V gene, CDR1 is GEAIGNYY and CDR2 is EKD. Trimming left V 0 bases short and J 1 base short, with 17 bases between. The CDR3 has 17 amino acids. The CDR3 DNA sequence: TGTGCCTGTGACACCATCTCAAATTACGTTAGCACCGATAAACTCATCTTT. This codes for CACDTISNYVSTDKLIF.

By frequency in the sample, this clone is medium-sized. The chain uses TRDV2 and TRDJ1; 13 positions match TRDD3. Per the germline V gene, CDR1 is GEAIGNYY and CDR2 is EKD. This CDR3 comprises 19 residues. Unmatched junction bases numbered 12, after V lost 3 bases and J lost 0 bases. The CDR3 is CACDPVLGDTRVYTDKLIF. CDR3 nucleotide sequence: TGTGCCTGTGACCCCGTACTGGGGGATACGCGCGTATACACCGATAAACTCATCTTT.

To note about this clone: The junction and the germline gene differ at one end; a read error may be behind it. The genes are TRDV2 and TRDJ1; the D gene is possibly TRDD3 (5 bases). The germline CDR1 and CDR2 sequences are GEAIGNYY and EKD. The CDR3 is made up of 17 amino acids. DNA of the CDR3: TGTGCCTGTGCCCCTGTTTCACGCGGGGGGTACACCGATCAACTCATCTTT. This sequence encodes CACAPVSRGGYTDQLIF.

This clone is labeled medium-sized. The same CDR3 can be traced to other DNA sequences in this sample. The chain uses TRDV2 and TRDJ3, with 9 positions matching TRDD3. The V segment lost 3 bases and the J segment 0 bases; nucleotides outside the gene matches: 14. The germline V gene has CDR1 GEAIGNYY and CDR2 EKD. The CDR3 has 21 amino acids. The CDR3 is CACDPMLLGEPSSWDTRQMFF. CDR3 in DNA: TGTGCCTGTGACCCGATGCTACTGGGGGAGCCTAGCTCCTGGGACACCCGACAGATGTTTTTC.

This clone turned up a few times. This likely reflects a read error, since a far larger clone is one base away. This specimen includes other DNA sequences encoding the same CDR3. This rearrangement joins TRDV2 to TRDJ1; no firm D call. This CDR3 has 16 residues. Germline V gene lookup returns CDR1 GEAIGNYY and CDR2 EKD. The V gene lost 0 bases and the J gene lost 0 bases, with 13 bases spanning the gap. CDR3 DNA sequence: TGTGCCTGTGACACCCTAGCTGCGTCTGACACCGATAAACTCATCTTT. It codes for CACDTLAASDTDKLIF.

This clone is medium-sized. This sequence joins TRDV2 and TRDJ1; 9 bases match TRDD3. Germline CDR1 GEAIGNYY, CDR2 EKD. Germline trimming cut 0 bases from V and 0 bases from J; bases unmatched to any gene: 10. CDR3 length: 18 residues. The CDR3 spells CACDTVYRGDTNTDKLIF. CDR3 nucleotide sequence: TGTGCCTGTGACACCGTGTATCGGGGGGATACCAACACCGATAAACTCATCTTT.

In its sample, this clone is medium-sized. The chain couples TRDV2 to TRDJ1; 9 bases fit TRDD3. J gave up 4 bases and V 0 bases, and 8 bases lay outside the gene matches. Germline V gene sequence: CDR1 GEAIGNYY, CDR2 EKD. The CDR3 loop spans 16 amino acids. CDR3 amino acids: CACDTLGDREVDKLIF. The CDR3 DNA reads TGTGCCTGTGACACCCTGGGGGATCGGGAGGTCGATAAACTCATCTTT.

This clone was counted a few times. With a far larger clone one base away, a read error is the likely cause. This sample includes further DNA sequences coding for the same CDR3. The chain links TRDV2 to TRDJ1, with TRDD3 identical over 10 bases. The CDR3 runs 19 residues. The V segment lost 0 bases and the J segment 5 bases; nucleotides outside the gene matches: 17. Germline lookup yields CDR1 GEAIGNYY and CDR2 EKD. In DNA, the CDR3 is TGTGCCTGTGACACCGTCAGCCGGACGGGGGGATACGGTGGAGATAAACTCATCTTT. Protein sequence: CACDTVSRTGGYGGDKLIF.

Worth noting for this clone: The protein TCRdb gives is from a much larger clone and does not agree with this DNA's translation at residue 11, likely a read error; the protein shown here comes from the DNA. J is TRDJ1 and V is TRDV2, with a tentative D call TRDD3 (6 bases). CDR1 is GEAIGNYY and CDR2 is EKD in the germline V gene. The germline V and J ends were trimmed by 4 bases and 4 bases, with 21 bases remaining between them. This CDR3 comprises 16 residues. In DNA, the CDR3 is TGTGCCTGTGATAAAGTGGGGGCCCCGCCAATCGATAAACTCATCTTT. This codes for CACDKVGAPPIDKLIF.

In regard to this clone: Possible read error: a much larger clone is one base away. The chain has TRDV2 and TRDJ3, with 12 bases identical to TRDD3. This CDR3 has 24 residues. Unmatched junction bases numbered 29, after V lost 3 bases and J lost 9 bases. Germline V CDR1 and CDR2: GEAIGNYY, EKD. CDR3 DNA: TGTGCCTGTGACTCCGTGCTGGGGGATACGCATGTGGATATGACGGGCATGCGCACCCGACAGATGTTTTTC. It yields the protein CACDSVLGDTHVDMTGMRTRQMFF.

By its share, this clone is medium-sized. The CDR3 coding sequence is TGTGCCTGTGACCACTTAATTACGGACTCCTGGGACACCCGACAGATGTTTTTC. Its translation is CACDHLITDSWDTRQMFF. This chain uses TRDV2 with TRDJ3; no clear D. The V gene lost 3 bases and the J gene lost 0 bases, with 14 bases spanning the gap. Germline CDR1 reads GEAIGNYY; CDR2 reads EKD. This CDR3 comprises 18 residues.